The sequence of this T cell receptor beta chain was determined in a study of blood T cell repertoires in COVID-19. Participants reported their clinical history, and cohort assignment relied on those reports. Exposed enrollees had met someone with a PCR-confirmed or clinician-diagnosed COVID-19 case at some point within the 2 weeks before study entry. CDR1 SGHAT and CDR2 FQNNGV come from the germline V gene. This CDR3 comprises 15 residues. V was shortened by 9 bases and J by 7 bases, with 21 bases between the two germline ends. Libraries were prepared by immunoSEQ multiplex PCR; TCRdb keeps only in-frame clonotypes and omits some of them. There are over 250,000 clones in the sample; roughly 85% occur only once, and roughly 4.7% lies in the top ten.

The sample was PBMCs or T cells enriched from blood (not recorded which). The sequence was obtained from a man aged 40-49 years who had been exposed to COVID-19. The genes are TRBV11-2 and TRBJ2-2; perhaps TRBD2 as D (6 bases). The CDR3 loop is CASRLGRDLGGELFF. CDR3 DNA: TGTGCCAGTCGCCTGGGGCGGGATTTGGGCGGGGAGCTGTTTTTT.